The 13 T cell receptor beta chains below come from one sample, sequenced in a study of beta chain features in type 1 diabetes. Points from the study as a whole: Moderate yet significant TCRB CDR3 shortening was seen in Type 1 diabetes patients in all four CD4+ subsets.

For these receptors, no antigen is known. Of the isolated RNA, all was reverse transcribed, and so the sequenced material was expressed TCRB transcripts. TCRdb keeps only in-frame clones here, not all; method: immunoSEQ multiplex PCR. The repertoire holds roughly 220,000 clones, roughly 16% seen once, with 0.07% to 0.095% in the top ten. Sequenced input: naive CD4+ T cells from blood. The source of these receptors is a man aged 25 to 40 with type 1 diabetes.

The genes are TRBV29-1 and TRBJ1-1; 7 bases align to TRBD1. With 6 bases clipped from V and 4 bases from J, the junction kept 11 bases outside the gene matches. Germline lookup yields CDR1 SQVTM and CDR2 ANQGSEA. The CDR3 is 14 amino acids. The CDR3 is CSVIATGLGTEAFF. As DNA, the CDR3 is TGCAGCGTCATTGCGACAGGGCTGGGCACTGAAGCTTTCTTT. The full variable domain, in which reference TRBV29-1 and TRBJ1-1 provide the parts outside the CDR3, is SAVISQKPSRDICQRGTSLTIQCQVDSQVTMMFWYRQQPGQSLTLIATANQGSEATYESGFVIDKFPISRPNLTFSTLTVSNMSPEDSSIYLCSVIATGLGTEAFFGQGTRLTVV.

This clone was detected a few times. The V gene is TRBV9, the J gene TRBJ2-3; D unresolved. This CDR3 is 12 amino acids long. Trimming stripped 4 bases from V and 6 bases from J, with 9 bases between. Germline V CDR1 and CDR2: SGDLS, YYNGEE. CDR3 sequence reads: CASSPRGDTQYF. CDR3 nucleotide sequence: TGTGCCAGCAGCCCCAGAGGCGATACGCAGTATTTT. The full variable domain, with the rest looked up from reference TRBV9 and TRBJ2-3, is DSGVTQTPKHLITATGQRVTLRCSPRSGDLSVYWYQQSLDQGLQFLIQYYNGEERAKGNILERFSAQQFPDLHSELNLSSLELGDSALYFCASSPRGDTQYFGPGTRLTVL.

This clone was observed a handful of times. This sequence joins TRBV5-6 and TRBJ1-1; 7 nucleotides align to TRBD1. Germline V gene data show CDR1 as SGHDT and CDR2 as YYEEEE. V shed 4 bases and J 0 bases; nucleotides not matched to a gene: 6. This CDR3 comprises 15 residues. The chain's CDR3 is CASSVFTGVNTEAFF. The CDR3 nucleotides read TGTGCCAGCAGCGTCTTCACAGGGGTGAACACTGAAGCTTTCTTT.

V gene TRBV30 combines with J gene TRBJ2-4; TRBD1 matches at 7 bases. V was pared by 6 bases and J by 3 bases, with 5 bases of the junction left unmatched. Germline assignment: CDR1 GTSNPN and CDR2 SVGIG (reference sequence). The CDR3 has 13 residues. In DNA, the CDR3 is TGTGCCTGCACAGGGACAGACAAAAACATTCAGTACTTC. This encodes CACTGTDKNIQYF. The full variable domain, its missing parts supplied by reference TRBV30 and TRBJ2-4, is SQTIHQWPATLVQPVGSPLSLECTVEGTSNPNLYWYRQAAGRGLQLLFYSVGIGQISSEVPQNLSASRPQDRQFILSSKKLLLSDSGFYLCACTGTDKNIQYFGAGTRLSVL.

Here the CDR3 DNA reads TGCGCCAGCAGCCCAATGACTAGCGGATACTCCTACGAGCAGTACTTC. It translates to CASSPMTSGYSYEQYF. The chain links TRBV5-1 to TRBJ2-7, with 9 bases aligning to TRBD2. The V segment lost 4 bases and the J segment 0 bases; nucleotides outside the gene matches: 8. CDR1 and CDR2 from the germline V gene are SGHRS and YFSETQ. This CDR3 is 16 amino acids long.

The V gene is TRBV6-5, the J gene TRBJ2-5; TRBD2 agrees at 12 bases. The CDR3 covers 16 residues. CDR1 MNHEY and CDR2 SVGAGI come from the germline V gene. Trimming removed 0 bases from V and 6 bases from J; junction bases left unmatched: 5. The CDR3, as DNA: TGTGCCAGCAGTTACTCGACTAGCGGGAGTTCGAAGACCCAGTACTTC. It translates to CASSYSTSGSSKTQYF.

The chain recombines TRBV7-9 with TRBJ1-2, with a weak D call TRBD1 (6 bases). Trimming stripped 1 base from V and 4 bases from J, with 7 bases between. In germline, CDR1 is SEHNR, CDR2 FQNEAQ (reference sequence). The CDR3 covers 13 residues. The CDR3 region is CASSLGTAYGYTF. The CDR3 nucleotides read TGTGCCAGCAGCTTAGGGACAGCCTATGGCTACACCTTC.

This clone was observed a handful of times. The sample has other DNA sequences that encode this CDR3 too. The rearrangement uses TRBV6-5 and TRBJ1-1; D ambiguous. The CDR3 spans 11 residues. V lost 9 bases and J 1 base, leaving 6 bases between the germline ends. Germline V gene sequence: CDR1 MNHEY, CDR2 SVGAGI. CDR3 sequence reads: CASRQNTEAFF. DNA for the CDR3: TGTGCCAGTCGACAGAACACTGAAGCTTTCTTT.

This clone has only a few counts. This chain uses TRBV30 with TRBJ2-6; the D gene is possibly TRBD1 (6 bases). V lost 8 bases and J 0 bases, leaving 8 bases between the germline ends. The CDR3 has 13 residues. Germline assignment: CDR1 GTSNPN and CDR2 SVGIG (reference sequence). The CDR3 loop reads CAAQGSGANVLTF. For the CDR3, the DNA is TGTGCCGCACAGGGCTCTGGGGCCAACGTCCTGACTTTC.

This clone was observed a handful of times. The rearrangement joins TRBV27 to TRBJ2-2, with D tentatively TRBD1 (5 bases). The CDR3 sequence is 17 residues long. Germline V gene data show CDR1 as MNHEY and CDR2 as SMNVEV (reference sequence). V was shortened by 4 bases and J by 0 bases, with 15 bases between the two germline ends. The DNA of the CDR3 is TGTGCCAGCAGTTCCTTATACAGGACCCCGAACACCGGGGAGCTGTTTTTT. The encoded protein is CASSSLYRTPNTGELFF.

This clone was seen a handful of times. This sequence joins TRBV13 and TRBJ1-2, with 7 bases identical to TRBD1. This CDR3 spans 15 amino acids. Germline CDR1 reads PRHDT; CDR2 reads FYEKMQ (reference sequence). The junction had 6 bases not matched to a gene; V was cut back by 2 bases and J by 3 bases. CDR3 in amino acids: CASSLIGGAYYGYTF. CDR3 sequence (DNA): TGTGCCAGCAGCTTAATAGGGGGCGCTTACTATGGCTACACCTTC.

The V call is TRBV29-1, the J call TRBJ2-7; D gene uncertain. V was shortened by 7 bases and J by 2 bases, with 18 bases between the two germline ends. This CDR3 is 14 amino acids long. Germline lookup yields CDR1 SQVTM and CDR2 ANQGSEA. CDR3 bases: TGCAGCGCCGATTCGCCGGATTACCCCTACGAGCAGTACTTC. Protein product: CSADSPDYPYEQYF.

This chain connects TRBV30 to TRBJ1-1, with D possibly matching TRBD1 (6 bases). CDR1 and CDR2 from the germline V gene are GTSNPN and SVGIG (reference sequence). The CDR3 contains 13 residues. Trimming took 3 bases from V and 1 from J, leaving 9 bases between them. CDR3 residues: CAWSRQENTEAFF. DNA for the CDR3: TGTGCCTGGAGCCGACAGGAGAACACTGAAGCTTTCTTT.